Presented here are 32 T cell receptor beta chains from one specimen sequenced in a study of cytomegalovirus exposure and HLA in healthy donors. The PCR made use of 60 Vbeta and 13 Jbeta primers. Some clones are missing from TCRdb's copy, which holds only in-frame ones; the method was immunoSEQ multiplex PCR. This table holds roughly 140,000 clones, more than 75% found once. The sample taken for sequencing was PBMCs. Source of these receptors: a woman in her thirties or forties in good health and CMV-seropositive.

This chain joins TRBV2 and TRBJ1-6; D may be TRBD1 (5 bases). The germline V and J ends were trimmed by 6 bases and 7 bases, with 16 bases remaining between them. The CDR3 is 15 residues long. CDR1 and CDR2 (germline): SNHLY, FYNNEI. The CDR3 DNA reads as TGTGCCAGCAGCCAATACAGGATTATGAATTCACCCCTCCACTTT. Residues: CASSQYRIMNSPLHF.

The chain recombines TRBV19 with TRBJ1-1, with D perhaps TRBD1 (5 bases). This CDR3 region has 13 residues. Germline V lookup: CDR1 LNHDA, CDR2 SQIVND (reference sequence). With 11 bases removed from V and 3 bases from J, the gap between germline ends came to 16 bases. The CDR3 region is CASDRRGDTEAFF. CDR3 nucleotides: TGTGCCTCTGATAGGAGGGGAGACACTGAAGCTTTCTTT.

The V gene is TRBV10-3, the J gene TRBJ2-5; 9 bases agree with TRBD2. With V trimmed by 3 bases and J by 7 bases, 12 bases remained unmatched. The CDR3 contains 16 residues. Per the germline V gene, CDR1 is ENHRY and CDR2 is SYGVKD. The CDR3 reads CAISEILAGGRGTQYF. In DNA, the CDR3 is TGTGCCATCAGTGAAATACTAGCGGGCGGGAGGGGGACCCAGTACTTC.

This clone has more than one count but fewer than ten. CDR3 protein: CASSQTGVHTEAFF. DNA of the CDR3: TGTGCCAGCAGCCAGACAGGGGTGCACACTGAAGCTTTCTTT. The chain is built from TRBV14 and TRBJ1-1; 8 bases agree with TRBD1. Trimming removed 3 bases from V and 3 bases from J; junction bases left unmatched: 3. CDR1 is SGHDN and CDR2 is FVKESK in the germline V gene. The CDR3 is 14 residues long.

This clone was recorded once. The rearrangement uses TRBV6-1 and TRBJ2-7, with D perhaps TRBD2 (6 bases). CDR3 length: 11 amino acids. The germline gives CDR1 MNHNS, CDR2 SASEGT. The V end was cut by 8 bases, the J end by 6 bases, with 11 bases between. CDR3 nucleotides: TGTGCCAGCGGGCAGGGAGGCGAGCAGTACTTC. Protein sequence: CASGQGGEQYF.

The chain employs TRBV5-1 and TRBJ2-7; TRBD1 matches at 7 bases. Germline trimming cut 1 base from V and 2 bases from J; bases unmatched to any gene: 3. In germline, CDR1 is SGHRS, CDR2 YFSETQ. The length of the CDR3 is 14 residues. CDR3 in DNA: TGCGCCAGCAGCTTGAAACAGGGGACCTACGAGCAGTACTTC. It encodes CASSLKQGTYEQYF.

The V and J genes are TRBV30 and TRBJ2-3; TRBD2 matches 9 bases. Germline trimming cut 0 bases from V and 2 bases from J; bases unmatched to any gene: 12. CDR3 length: 18 residues. Germline V gene data show CDR1 as GTSNPN and CDR2 as SVGIG (reference sequence). CDR3 region: CAWSVFGTSIRVTDTQYF. CDR3 in DNA: TGTGCCTGGAGTGTATTCGGGACTAGCATTCGTGTCACAGATACGCAGTATTTT.

This clone has just a few counts. The chain combines TRBV6-5 with TRBJ2-7, with 9 positions matching TRBD1. Germline V gene sequence: CDR1 MNHEY, CDR2 SVGAGI. This CDR3 spans 12 amino acids. V lost 4 bases, J lost 8 bases, and 3 bases stayed unmatched. The DNA of the CDR3 is TGTGCCAGCAGTTCCACAGGGGGCCAGCAGTACTTC. It codes for CASSSTGGQQYF.

V is TRBV7-2 and J is TRBJ2-7; 8 positions agree with TRBD2. This CDR3 is built from 15 residues. Germline CDR1 and CDR2: SGHTA and FQGNSA. V dropped 0 bases and J dropped 1; count of bases not matched to a gene: 2. Written as DNA, the CDR3 is TGTGCCAGCAGCTTAGCCGGGAGGGGATCCTACGAGCAGTACTTC. Protein product: CASSLAGRGSYEQYF.

The CDR3 DNA follows: TGCGCCAGCAGCTTGGGGTGGGGGGGCCCCGCACCCTACGAGCAGTACTTC. Protein: CASSLGWGGPAPYEQYF. The chain employs TRBV5-1 and TRBJ2-5, with a tentative D call TRBD2 (7 bases). The closer fit of TRBJ2-7 to the DNA end suggests the J call may be wrong. Germline V gene data show CDR1 as SGHRS and CDR2 as YFSETQ. The CDR3 spans 17 residues.

This rearrangement joins TRBV7-9 to TRBJ2-7; TRBD2 agrees at 7 bases. The CDR3 is 12 amino acids. Germline trimming cut 5 bases from V and 12 bases from J; bases unmatched to any gene: 10. Germline CDR1 SEHNR, CDR2 FQNEAQ (reference sequence). The CDR3, as DNA: TGTGCCAGCAGCCCCGTGGGGGGGATAGTGTACTTC. It yields the protein CASSPVGGIVYF.

This clone has only one observation. The CDR3 is CASSLLGGTDTQYF. The CDR3 DNA sequence: TGTGCCAGCAGCTTATTGGGAGGCACAGATACGCAGTATTTT. The V call is TRBV7-2, the J call TRBJ2-3, with D perhaps matching TRBD2 (5 bases). V was clipped by 2 bases and J by 1 base, with 7 bases between them. Germline CDR1 reads SGHTA; CDR2 reads FQGNSA. The CDR3 is made up of 14 amino acids.

The rearrangement uses TRBV7-2 and TRBJ2-3; D gene uncertain. CDR3 length: 13 residues. CDR1 and CDR2 (germline): SGHTA, FQGNSA. Between the trimmed V and J ends, which lost 3 bases and 5 bases, there was a span of 9 bases. CDR3 DNA sequence: TGTGCCAGCAGCTTCTTTCTCGGAGATACGCAGTATTTT. The encoded protein is CASSFFLGDTQYF.

V usage is TRBV5-5 and J usage is TRBJ2-1; D is undetermined. Trimming shortened V by 5 bases and J by 0 bases, and 15 bases separated the two germline ends. Germline V gene sequence: CDR1 SGHKS, CDR2 YYEKEE (reference sequence). The length of the CDR3 is 16 residues. Here the CDR3 DNA reads TGTGCCAGCAGTCCCCACACCGAAATCTCCTACAATGAGCAGTTCTTC. It is translated as CASSPHTEISYNEQFF. The whole variable domain, remainder taken from reference TRBV5-5 and TRBJ2-1, is DAGVTQSPTHLIKTRGQQVTLRCSPISGHKSVSWYQQVLGQGPQFIFQYYEKEERGRGNFPDRFSARQFPNYSSELNVNALLLGDSALYLCASSPHTEISYNEQFFGPGTRLTVL.

The chain links TRBV6-5 to TRBJ2-7; TRBD1 matches at 10 bases. The junction had 4 bases not matched to a gene; V was cut back by 4 bases and J by 4 bases. Germline V gene data show CDR1 as MNHEY and CDR2 as SVGAGI. The CDR3 sequence is 14 residues long. The CDR3 DNA follows: TGTGCCAGCAGTTTAGGGACAGGGGTGTACGAGCAGTACTTC. Translated: CASSLGTGVYEQYF.

The gene calls are TRBV28 and TRBJ2-3; a possible D gene is TRBD2 (7 bases). Trimming shortened V by 5 bases and J by 3 bases, and 18 bases separated the two germline ends. The CDR3 spans 16 residues. CDR1 MDHEN and CDR2 SYDVKM come from the germline V gene. The CDR3, as DNA: TGTGCCAGCAGTACCTACAGGGAGGGGGAAACAGATACGCAGTATTTT. It specifies CASSTYREGETDTQYF.

This rearrangement joins TRBV7-8 to TRBJ2-1, with unresolved D. The CDR3 runs to 14 residues. The V end lost 3 bases, the J end lost 7 bases, and 13 bases lay between the germline ends. The germline gives CDR1 SGHVS, CDR2 FQNEAQ. The CDR3 nucleotides are TGTGCCAGCAGCTTGCCGAGAGACGGGAATGAGCAGTTCTTC. Its translation is CASSLPRDGNEQFF. Using reference TRBV7-8 and TRBJ2-1 for the parts outside the CDR3, the full variable domain is GAGVSQSPRYKVAKRGQDVALRCDPISGHVSLFWYQQALGQGPEFLTYFQNEAQLDKSGLPSDRFFAERPEGSVSTLKIQRTQQEDSAVYLCASSLPRDGNEQFFGPGTRLTVL.

V gene TRBV14 combines with J gene TRBJ2-7; 8 bases fit TRBD1. The CDR3 sequence is 15 residues long. V lost 3 bases and J lost 1; bases outside the gene matches: 5. Germline CDR1 is SGHDN and CDR2 is FVKESK. The CDR3, as DNA: TGTGCCAGCAGCCACCGGGACAGGCGTTCCTACGAGCAGTACTTC. Translated, it gives CASSHRDRRSYEQYF.

V gene TRBV7-9 combines with J gene TRBJ2-1, with 15 bases identical to TRBD2. Germline CDR1 is SEHNR and CDR2 is FQNEAQ (reference sequence). This CDR3 contains 16 residues. V dropped 4 bases and J dropped 8; count of bases not matched to a gene: 6. The CDR3 loop is CASSSGLAGGGDEQFF. CDR3 nucleotide sequence: TGTGCCAGCAGCTCGGGACTAGCGGGAGGAGGGGATGAGCAGTTCTTC.

V gene TRBV19 combines with J gene TRBJ2-5, with D possibly TRBD1 on 6 matching bases. The germline V and J ends were trimmed by 3 bases and 5 bases, with 10 bases remaining between them. Germline V CDR1 and CDR2: LNHDA, SQIVND (reference sequence). The CDR3 contains 13 residues. DNA of the CDR3: TGTGCCAGTAGTATGATGAGGGGGGAGACCCAGTACTTC. Translating it yields CASSMMRGETQYF.

This chain connects TRBV7-9 to TRBJ2-1; D might be TRBD1 (5 bases). Trimming took 4 bases from V and 4 from J, leaving 20 bases between them. Germline lookup yields CDR1 SEHNR and CDR2 FQNEAQ (reference sequence). The CDR3 is 17 residues long. The CDR3 region has the DNA TGTGCCAGCAGCTCTGCGCCCACAGGAGCCTTGTACAATGAGCAGTTCTTC. This sequence encodes CASSSAPTGALYNEQFF. Variable domain in full (rest from reference TRBV7-9 and TRBJ2-1): DTGVSQNPRHKITKRGQNVTFRCDPISEHNRLYWYRQTLGQGPEFLTYFQNEAQLEKSRLLSDRFSAERPKGSFSTLEIQRTEQGDSAMYLCASSSAPTGALYNEQFFGPGTRLTVL.

The chain combines TRBV28 with TRBJ2-7; no clear D. The CDR3 spans 12 residues. Germline V gives CDR1 MDHEN, CDR2 SYDVKM. Between the trimmed V and J ends, which lost 4 bases and 7 bases, there was a span of 11 bases. CDR3 sequence (DNA): TGTGCCAGCAGTTCATCTACCCGGGAGCAGTACTTC. Encoded protein: CASSSSTREQYF.

The J gene is TRBJ1-2, the V gene TRBV28; D may be TRBD1 (5 bases). The CDR3 has 13 amino acids. Trimming pared 6 bases from V and 12 bases from J, leaving 20 bases between. Germline CDR1 is MDHEN and CDR2 is SYDVKM. CDR3 bases: TGTGCCAGCAGGACAAGGGACTATGGGGTTGACACCTTC. It specifies CASRTRDYGVDTF.

The V call is TRBV4-2, the J call TRBJ2-7, with TRBD1 matching over 9 bases. The CDR3 length is 15 residues. V was clipped by 4 bases and J by 2 bases; unmatched bases: 6. CDR1 and CDR2 (germline): LGHNA, YNFKEQ. The CDR3, as DNA: TGTGCCAGCAGCCTCGCCCGGACAGGGGCCTACGAGCAGTACTTC. It encodes CASSLARTGAYEQYF.

The genes are TRBV11-2 and TRBJ2-2; D call uncertain. V was shortened by 2 bases and J by 0 bases, with 7 bases between the two germline ends. This CDR3 comprises 15 residues. CDR1 is SGHAT, CDR2 FQNNGV, per germline. DNA of the CDR3: TGTGCCAGCAGCTTACAATTTGCGAACACCGGGGAGCTGTTTTTT. Translated: CASSLQFANTGELFF.

The chain is built from TRBV7-3 and TRBJ2-1, with 8 bases that match TRBD2. Germline CDR1 is SGHTA and CDR2 is FQGTGA. Unmatched junction bases numbered 9, after V lost 4 bases and J lost 7 bases. There are 15 residues in the CDR3. CDR3 residues: CASSSPGLGGNEQFF. In DNA form, the CDR3 reads TGTGCCAGCAGCTCTCCGGGACTAGGGGGAAATGAGCAGTTCTTC.

The CDR3 nucleotides read TGCAGCGTTGATAGGACAGGGGACAGCACAGATACGCAGTATTTT. Its translation is CSVDRTGDSTDTQYF. V usage is TRBV29-1 and J usage is TRBJ2-3; 9 nucleotides align to TRBD1. CDR1 and CDR2 from the germline V gene are SQVTM and ANQGSEA. V lost 3 bases and J lost 0; bases outside the gene matches: 4. CDR3 length: 15 amino acids.

This sequence joins TRBV11-1 and TRBJ2-1, with 8 bases fitting TRBD2. The germline CDR1 and CDR2 sequences are SGHAT and FQDESV (reference sequence). Trimming cost V 3 bases and J 2 bases; bases outside gene matches: 3. The CDR3 covers 15 residues. CDR3 loop: CASSFVLAAYNEQFF. DNA for the CDR3: TGTGCCAGCAGCTTCGTACTAGCGGCCTACAATGAGCAGTTCTTC.

V and J are TRBV27 and TRBJ2-7, with TRBD1 identical over 9 bases. The CDR3 runs 15 residues. The V gene's germline CDR1 is MNHEY and CDR2 SMNVEV (reference sequence). The trim removed 0 bases at V and 4 bases at J, leaving 4 bases unmatched. The CDR3 region is CASSLSWGQGYEQYF. CDR3 nucleotide sequence: TGTGCCAGCAGTTTATCGTGGGGACAGGGTTACGAGCAGTACTTC.

The chain uses TRBV27 and TRBJ2-7, with 7 bases matching TRBD2. V shed 5 bases, J shed 5 bases, and the junction held 9 bases outside the gene matches. The CDR3 sequence is 14 residues long. CDR1 and CDR2 (germline): MNHEY, SMNVEV (reference sequence). CDR3 DNA: TGTGCCAGCAGTCCCTCGAGGACTAGGAACGAGCAGTACTTC. Translated, it gives CASSPSRTRNEQYF.

V gene TRBV19 combines with J gene TRBJ2-1, with TRBD1 matching over 9 bases. The ends lost 4 bases at V and 9 bases at J; junction bases unmatched: 13. The CDR3 extends over 16 amino acids. Germline lookup yields CDR1 LNHDA and CDR2 SQIVND (reference sequence). The CDR3 DNA is TGTGCCAGTAGTACCTCACAGGGGGCCCCGTACGGTGAGCAGTTCTTC. It is translated as CASSTSQGAPYGEQFF.

The V gene is TRBV5-1, the J gene TRBJ2-2; 9 positions match TRBD1. V shed 4 bases, J shed 5 bases, and the junction held 3 bases outside the gene matches. In germline, CDR1 is SGHRS, CDR2 YFSETQ. The CDR3 consists of 14 residues. This CDR3 reads CASSRDRETGELFF. The CDR3, as DNA: TGCGCCAGCAGCCGGGACAGGGAAACCGGGGAGCTGTTTTTT.